A single sample gave rise to the 17 T cell receptor beta chains below, sequenced in a study of shared clonotypes between healthy human individuals. The protocol was immunoSEQ multiplex PCR, while the TCRdb copy is restricted to in-frame clones and leaves out a portion. Among about 2.4 million clones, more than 80% were seen once, and the ten largest hold under 0.15%. Sequencing used naive CD4+ T cells sorted from blood. Described subset: CD45RA+ positively selected. These receptor sequences come from a man between 18 and 29 years old in good health.

The chain joins TRBV19 to TRBJ1-5, with D unclear. V was pared by 2 bases and J by 0 bases, with 8 bases between. From germline, CDR1 is LNHDA and CDR2 SQIVND (reference sequence). This CDR3 comprises 15 residues. CDR3 DNA sequence: TGTGCCAGTAGTATAACCCCGGATAGCAATCAGCCCCAGCATTTT. Translated: CASSITPDSNQPQHF.

V usage is TRBV7-2 and J usage is TRBJ2-7; 10 bases are shared with TRBD2. Germline loops: CDR1 SGHTA, CDR2 FQGNSA. V lost 7 bases to trimming and J lost 4 bases; unmatched junction nucleotides: 4. The CDR3 totals 13 residues. CDR3 loop: CASTRLAGYEQYF. The CDR3 DNA follows: TGTGCCAGCACCCGACTAGCGGGTTACGAGCAGTACTTC.

The CDR3 protein is CASRLDRGYGNTIYF. The CDR3 nucleotides read TGCGCCAGCAGACTTGACCGGGGATACGGGAACACCATATATTTT. The chain recombines TRBV5-1 with TRBJ1-3; D unresolved. CDR3 length: 15 amino acids. Germline V gene sequence: CDR1 SGHRS, CDR2 YFSETQ. V dropped 5 bases and J dropped 7 bases, with 19 bases sitting between them.

This rearrangement joins TRBV7-2 to TRBJ1-5, with 9 bases matching TRBD1. CDR3 size: 14 residues. Looked up from germline, CDR1 is SGHTA and CDR2 is FQGNSA. Trimming cost V 7 bases and J 7 bases; bases outside gene matches: 8. The CDR3 is CASTIQGAEQPQHF. The CDR3 region has the DNA TGTGCCAGCACTATACAGGGGGCAGAACAGCCCCAGCATTTT.

V is TRBV7-2 and J is TRBJ2-1, with D perhaps TRBD2 (6 bases). Trimming took 5 bases from V and 12 from J, leaving 11 bases between them. The CDR3 has 11 amino acids. The germline CDR1 and CDR2 sequences are SGHTA and FQGNSA. As DNA, the CDR3 is TGTGCCAGCAGCCCCGGGACTGCGCAGTTCTTC. It is translated as CASSPGTAQFF.

The rearrangement links TRBV5-6 to TRBJ2-7; D is unresolved. CDR1 is SGHDT and CDR2 is YYEEEE in the germline V gene. Trimming took off 2 bases at V and 2 bases at J, with 14 bases between the two ends. The CDR3 extends over 15 amino acids. The DNA of the CDR3 is TGTGCCAGCAGCTTCAGGCTACATGTAACCTACGAGCAGTACTTC. It is translated as CASSFRLHVTYEQYF.

V and J are TRBV5-6 and TRBJ2-7, with a tentative D call TRBD1 (6 bases). Germline CDR1 and CDR2: SGHDT and YYEEEE. Trimming removed 6 bases at V and 1 base at J, with 17 bases between. This CDR3 has 15 amino acids. The CDR3 DNA follows: TGTGCCAGCAACCAGCAGGGGTTACTTTCCTACGAGCAGTACTTC. Translated: CASNQQGLLSYEQYF.

The CDR3 bases are TGTGCCTGGAGTGGGGAGGGGGGGTTGGCTGAAGCTTTCTTT. It is translated as CAWSGEGGLAEAFF. This chain connects TRBV30 to TRBJ1-1; a weak D match, TRBD1 (6 bases). The length of the CDR3 is 14 residues. The V end lost 1 base, the J end lost 6 bases, and 15 bases lay between the germline ends. Germline CDR1 and CDR2: GTSNPN and SVGIG (reference sequence).

The chain joins TRBV10-3 to TRBJ1-1; a weak D match, TRBD1 (5 bases). Germline assignment: CDR1 ENHRY and CDR2 SYGVKD. The V end lost 4 bases, the J end lost 3 bases, and 15 bases lay between the germline ends. The length of the CDR3 is 15 residues. The CDR3 DNA reads TGTGCCATCAGTGTCCTGGACGGGGGTGACACTGAAGCTTTCTTT. This sequence encodes CAISVLDGGDTEAFF.

The chain combines TRBV21-1 with TRBJ2-7; the D call in the table, TRBD2, was not verified against the DNA. TRBV21-1 is annotated as a pseudogene. This CDR3 region has 19 residues. The CDR3 DNA reads TGTGCCAGCAGCAAAGGAGAGTGGGTGACTTGTTCCAAAATCAACGAGCAGTACTTC. It specifies CASSKGEWVTCSKINEQYF.

J is TRBJ2-7 and V is TRBV6-9; D call uncertain. V lost 10 bases, J lost 0 bases, and 10 bases lay in between. The germline V gene encodes CDR1 MNHGY and CDR2 SVAAGI. CDR3 size: 12 residues. The CDR3 region is CAIRPDSYEQYF. DNA of the CDR3: TGTGCCATTCGACCAGACTCCTACGAGCAGTACTTC.

V and J are TRBV9 and TRBJ2-7, with TRBD2 identical over 14 bases. Germline loops: CDR1 SGDLS, CDR2 YYNGEE. Trimming cost V 4 bases and J 2 bases; bases outside gene matches: 2. CDR3 length: 15 amino acids. In DNA form, the CDR3 reads TGTGCCAGCAGCCCGGGACTAGCGGGAGCCTACGAGCAGTACTTC. Its translation: CASSPGLAGAYEQYF. The full variable domain, completed using reference TRBV9 and TRBJ2-7, is DSGVTQTPKHLITATGQRVTLRCSPRSGDLSVYWYQQSLDQGLQFLIQYYNGEERAKGNILERFSAQQFPDLHSELNLSSLELGDSALYFCASSPGLAGAYEQYFGPGTRLTVT.

This clone was picked up a small number of times. At the DNA level, this CDR3 is encoded by other sequences in the same sample as well. The rearrangement uses TRBV10-3 and TRBJ1-5; D not certain. This CDR3 contains 14 residues. The germline V gene has CDR1 ENHRY and CDR2 SYGVKD. The germline V and J ends were trimmed by 3 bases and 2 bases, with 8 bases remaining between them. The CDR3 DNA sequence: TGTGCCATCAGTGAAGTCGGCGGCAATCAGCCCCAGCATTTT. It is translated as CAISEVGGNQPQHF.

For the CDR3, the DNA is TGTGCCAGCACCCCACAGGGGATTGGGCAGCCCCAGCATTTT. Translation gives CASTPQGIGQPQHF. V is TRBV6-6 and J is TRBJ1-5; 7 bases are shared with TRBD1. V was clipped by 7 bases and J by 7 bases; unmatched bases: 10. Germline V gives CDR1 MNHNY, CDR2 SVGAGI (reference sequence). The CDR3 contains 14 residues.

The V call is TRBV6-5, the J call TRBJ1-1; unclear D gene. CDR1 and CDR2 (germline): MNHEY, SVGAGI. The CDR3 has 13 amino acids. Trimming shortened V by 5 bases and J by 7 bases, and 14 bases separated the two germline ends. CDR3 bases: TGTGCCAGCAGTCGACCTGGGCCGAATGAAGCTTTCTTT. Translated: CASSRPGPNEAFF.

This chain connects TRBV19 to TRBJ1-5; D ambiguous. The CDR3 extends over 14 amino acids. Between the trimmed V and J ends, which lost 9 bases and 2 bases, there was a span of 14 bases. Germline values: CDR1 LNHDA, CDR2 SQIVND (reference sequence). This CDR3 reads CASLGLGGNQPQHF. The CDR3 nucleotides read TGTGCCAGCCTGGGCCTTGGGGGCAATCAGCCCCAGCATTTT.

The rearrangement joins TRBV5-4 to TRBJ2-5; 11 nucleotides match TRBD2. With V trimmed by 1 base and J by 5 bases, 7 bases remained unmatched. CDR1 and CDR2 (germline): SGHNT, YYREEE (reference sequence). The CDR3 contains 16 residues. CDR3 in DNA: TGTGCCAGCAGCTTGTGGTTTAGCGGGGGGGCGGAGACCCAGTACTTC. Translating it yields CASSLWFSGGAETQYF. Based on the CDR3 plus reference TRBV5-4 and TRBJ2-5, the full variable domain is ETGVTQSPTHLIKTRGQQVTLRCSSQSGHNTVSWYQQALGQGPQFIFQYYREEENGRGNFPPRFSGLQFPNYSSELNVNALELDDSALYLCASSLWFSGGAETQYFGPGTRLLVL.